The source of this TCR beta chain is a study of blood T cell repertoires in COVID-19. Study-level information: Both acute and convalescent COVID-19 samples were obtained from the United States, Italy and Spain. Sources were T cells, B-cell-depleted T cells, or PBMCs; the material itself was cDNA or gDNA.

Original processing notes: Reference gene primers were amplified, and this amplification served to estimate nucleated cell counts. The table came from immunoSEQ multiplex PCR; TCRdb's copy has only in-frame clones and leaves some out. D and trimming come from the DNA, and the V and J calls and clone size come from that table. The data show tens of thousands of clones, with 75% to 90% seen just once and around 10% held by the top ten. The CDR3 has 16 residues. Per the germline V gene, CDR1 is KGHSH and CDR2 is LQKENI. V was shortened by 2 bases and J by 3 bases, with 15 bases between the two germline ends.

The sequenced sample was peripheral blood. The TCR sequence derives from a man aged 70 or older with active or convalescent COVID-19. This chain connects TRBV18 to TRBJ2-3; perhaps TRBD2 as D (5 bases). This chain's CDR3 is CASSPSTGRLTDTQYF. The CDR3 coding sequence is TGTGCCAGCTCACCATCTACGGGGAGACTTACAGATACGCAGTATTTT. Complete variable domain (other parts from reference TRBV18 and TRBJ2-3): NAGVMQNPRHLVRRRGQEARLRCSPMKGHSHVYWYRQLPEEGLKFMVYLQKENIIDESGMPKERFSAEFPKEGPSILRIQQVVRGDSAAYFCASSPSTGRLTDTQYFGPGTRLTVL.